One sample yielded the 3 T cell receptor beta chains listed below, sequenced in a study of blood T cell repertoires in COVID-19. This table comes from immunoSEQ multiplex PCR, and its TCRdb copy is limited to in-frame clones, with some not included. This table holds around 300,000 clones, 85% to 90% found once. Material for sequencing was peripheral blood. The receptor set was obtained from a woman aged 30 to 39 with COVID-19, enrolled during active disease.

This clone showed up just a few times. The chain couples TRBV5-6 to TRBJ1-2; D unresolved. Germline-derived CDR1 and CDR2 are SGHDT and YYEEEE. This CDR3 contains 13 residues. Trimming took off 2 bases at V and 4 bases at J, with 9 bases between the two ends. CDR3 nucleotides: TGTGCCAGCAGCTTTGACGGGTTCTATGGCTACACCTTC. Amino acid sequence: CASSFDGFYGYTF.

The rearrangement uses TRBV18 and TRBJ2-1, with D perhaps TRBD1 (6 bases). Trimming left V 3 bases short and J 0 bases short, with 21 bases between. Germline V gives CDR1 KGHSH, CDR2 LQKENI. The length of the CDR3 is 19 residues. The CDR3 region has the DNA TGTGCCAGCTCACCTCCGGGACACCGAGCTCCGAGCTCCTACAATGAGCAGTTCTTC. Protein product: CASSPPGHRAPSSYNEQFF.

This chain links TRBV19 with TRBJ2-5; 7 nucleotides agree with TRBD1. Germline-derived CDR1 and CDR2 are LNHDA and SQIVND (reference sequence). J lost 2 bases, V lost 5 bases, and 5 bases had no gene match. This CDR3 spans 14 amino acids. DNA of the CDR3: TGTGCCAGTAGTGCGGACAGGTGGCAAGAGACCCAGTACTTC. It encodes CASSADRWQETQYF.